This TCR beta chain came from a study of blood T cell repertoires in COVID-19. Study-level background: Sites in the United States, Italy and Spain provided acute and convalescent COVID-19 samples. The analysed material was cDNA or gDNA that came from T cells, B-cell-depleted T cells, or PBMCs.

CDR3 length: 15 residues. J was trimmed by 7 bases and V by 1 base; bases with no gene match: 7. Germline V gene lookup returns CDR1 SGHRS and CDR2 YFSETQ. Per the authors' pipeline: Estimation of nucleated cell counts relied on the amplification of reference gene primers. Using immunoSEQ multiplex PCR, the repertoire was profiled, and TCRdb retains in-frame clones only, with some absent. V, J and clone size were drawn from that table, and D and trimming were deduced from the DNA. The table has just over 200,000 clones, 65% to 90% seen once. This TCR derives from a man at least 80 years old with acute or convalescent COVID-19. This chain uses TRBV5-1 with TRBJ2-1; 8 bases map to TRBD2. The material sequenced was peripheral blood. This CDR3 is CASSLTAGVGNEQFF. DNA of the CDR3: TGCGCCAGCAGCTTGACAGCGGGAGTAGGTAATGAGCAGTTCTTC.